These T cell receptor beta chains were read from a single sample in a study of T cells in Graves' hyperthyroidism and ophthalmopathy. TCRdb re-analysed the multiplex PCR reads in MiXCR, keeping a single row per CDR3 protein. The sample has roughly 510,000 distinct CDR3 sequences, less than 25% seen once. The material sequenced was blood. The receptor source for this set is a man younger than 35 with Graves' hyperthyroidism. CDR3s include the opening cysteine and the closing phenylalanine or tryptophan. The D gene is left open where the match is weak. Clone size is stated in some rows and not others, as once, few, many or a class when expanded.

CSVAVGQNTEAFF	TGCAGCGTTGCAGTTGGACAGAACACTGAAGCTTTCTTT	TRBV29-1	TRBJ1-1	-	few
CASSPIREIQYF	TGTGCCAGCAGCCCGATCCGGGAGATCCAGTACTTC	TRBV3-1	TRBJ2-5	-	-
CSVNGQRNTEAFF	TGCAGCGTAAACGGACAGCGGAACACTGAAGCTTTCTTT	TRBV29-1	TRBJ1-1	-	many
CSAVNRWGRSEAFF	TGCAGTGCGGTAAACAGGTGGGGGAGGTCTGAAGCTTTCTTT	TRBV20-1	TRBJ1-1	-	many
CASSLALAGGRNQPQYF	TGTGCCAGCAGCTTGGCCTTGGCAGGGGGACGCAATCAGCCCCAGTATTTT	TRBV5-4	TRBJ2-3	TRBD1	few
CASSLRSNTGELFF	TGTGCCAGCAGCTTAAGGTCCAACACCGGGGAGCTGTTTTTT	TRBV3-1	TRBJ2-2	-	-
CSARVGKGHPNTGELFF	TGCAGTGCTAGAGTGGGAAAGGGACACCCGAACACCGGGGAGCTGTTTTTT	TRBV20-1	TRBJ2-2	-	few
CAWGQGLFYEQYF	TGTGCCTGGGGACAGGGGTTGTTTTACGAGCAGTACTTC	TRBV30	TRBJ2-7	TRBD1	many
CASSQDDRGTYEQYF	TGCGCCAGCAGCCAAGATGACAGGGGTACCTACGAGCAGTACTTC	TRBV4-3	TRBJ2-7	TRBD1	-
CASGGAANTGELFF	TGTGCCAGCGGGGGGGCAGCGAACACCGGGGAGCTGTTTTTT	TRBV6-1	TRBJ2-2	-	once
CASSQATDRADTGELFF	TGCGCCAGCAGCCAGGCAACGGACAGGGCGGACACCGGGGAGCTGTTTTTT	TRBV4-1	TRBJ2-2	TRBD1	few
CASSAHGEETQYF	TGTGCCAGCAGCGCTCACGGGGAGGAGACCCAGTACTTC	TRBV9	TRBJ2-5	-	many
CASSLAWGTVEETQYF	TGTGCCAGCAGTTTAGCGTGGGGGACAGTAGAAGAGACCCAGTACTTC	TRBV12-3/TRBV12-4	TRBJ2-5	TRBD1	-
CASSDWGEQPQHF	TGTGCCAGCAGTGATTGGGGGGAACAGCCCCAGCATTTT	TRBV2	TRBJ1-5	-	-
CASSSAGSYTYEQYF	TGTGCCAGCTCCAGCGCCGGGTCTTATACCTACGAGCAGTACTTC	TRBV18	TRBJ2-7	-	few
CASSQVPVSPLHF	TGCGCCAGCAGCCAAGTTCCGGTATCACCCCTCCACTTT	TRBV4-1	TRBJ1-6	-	-
CASSYSSSAGNGQPQHF	TGTGCCAGCAGTTACTCGTCTTCCGCAGGGAACGGACAGCCCCAGCATTTT	TRBV6-5	TRBJ1-5	-	once
CASSPPRSGQPQHF	TGTGCCAGCAGTCCCCCCAGGTCCGGTCAGCCCCAGCATTTT	TRBV28	TRBJ1-5	-	few
CASSVGIQGITEAFF	TGTGCCAGCAGTGTTGGAATCCAGGGGATCACTGAAGCTTTCTTT	TRBV6-1	TRBJ1-1	-	many
CASSPGARMNTEAFF	TGTGCCAGCAGCCCCGGGGCCCGGATGAACACTGAAGCTTTCTTT	TRBV9	TRBJ1-1	-	many
CASSLQTGTNYGYTF	TGTGCCAGCAGTTTACAGACAGGGACTAACTATGGCTACACCTTC	TRBV28	TRBJ1-2	TRBD1	many
CASTTLVGELFF	TGTGCCAGCACCACATTGGTAGGGGAGCTGTTTTTT	TRBV28	TRBJ2-2	-	many
CASLGRREAFF	TGTGCCAGCTTGGGGCGGCGTGAAGCTTTCTTT	TRBV6-2/TRBV6-3	TRBJ1-1	-	-
CASSQPTGAKNIQYF	TGCGCCAGCAGCCAACCGACAGGAGCCAAAAACATTCAGTACTTC	TRBV5-1	TRBJ2-4	-	few
CATSKLQGEDIQYF	TGTGCCACCAGCAAGTTACAGGGTGAGGACATTCAGTACTTC	TRBV15	TRBJ2-4	-	once
CASSPRVLPNLNTEAFF	TGTGCCAGCAGCCCCCGGGTCCTCCCAAACCTGAACACTGAAGCTTTCTTT	TRBV12-3/TRBV12-4	TRBJ1-1	-	many
CASSPGVATENTEAFF	TGTGCCAGCAGCCCCGGCGTTGCTACAGAGAACACTGAAGCTTTCTTT	TRBV11-2	TRBJ1-1	-	many
CASSSQGADTQYF	TGTGCCAGTAGCAGCCAGGGAGCAGATACGCAGTATTTT	TRBV6-1	TRBJ2-3	-	-
CASSYPLDGVSGNTIYF	TGTGCCAGCAGTTACCCGTTGGACGGCGTCTCTGGAAACACCATATATTTT	TRBV6-2/TRBV6-3	TRBJ1-3	-	few
CASSQGRLGGNTIYF	TGCGCCAGCAGCCAGGGCAGGTTGGGCGGAAACACCATATATTTT	TRBV4-1	TRBJ1-3	-	many
CASRRREGVNTGELFF	TGCGCCAGCAGACGGAGGGAGGGGGTGAACACCGGGGAGCTGTTTTTT	TRBV5-1	TRBJ2-2	-	-
CASSLDRYNQPQHF	TGTGCCAGCAGTCTCGACCGATACAATCAGCCCCAGCATTTT	TRBV28	TRBJ1-5	-	many
CASRDGGSYEQYF	TGTGCCAGCAGAGACGGAGGGTCCTACGAGCAGTACTTC	TRBV27	TRBJ2-7	-	many
CASSTTGEANTEAFF	TGTGCCAGTAGTACGACAGGGGAGGCGAACACTGAAGCTTTCTTT	TRBV19	TRBJ1-1	TRBD1	once
CASSLLQGPPMNTEAFF	TGCGCCAGCAGCCTCTTACAGGGCCCCCCGATGAACACTGAAGCTTTCTTT	TRBV4-1	TRBJ1-1	-	few
CASSLVGGTEAFF	TGTGCCAGCAGCTTAGTAGGGGGCACTGAAGCTTTCTTT	TRBV12-3/TRBV12-4	TRBJ1-1	-	many
CASRQGGLTKTADYGYTF	TGCGCCAGTAGACAGGGGGGGCTAACTAAGACGGCAGACTATGGCTACACCTTC	TRBV4-1	TRBJ1-2	TRBD1	-
CASSSRTLQGTGELFF	TGTGCCAGCAGTTCCCGGACACTGCAGGGCACCGGGGAGCTGTTTTTT	TRBV6-5	TRBJ2-2	-	few
CASSERYETQYF	TGTGCCAGCAGTGAGCGTTATGAGACCCAGTACTTC	TRBV25-1	TRBJ2-5	-	many
CASSPNQGTIRPQHF	TGTGCCAGCAGCCCCAATCAGGGAACTATTCGGCCCCAGCATTTT	TRBV27	TRBJ1-5	-	-
CASRRRINTEAFF	TGTGCCAGCAGGAGAAGAATCAACACTGAAGCTTTCTTT	TRBV12-3/TRBV12-4	TRBJ1-1	-	many
CASGGGENTGELFF	TGCGCCAGCGGGGGCGGGGAGAACACCGGGGAGCTGTTTTTT	TRBV4-1	TRBJ2-2	-	-
CASRPKRRSNTGELFF	TGTGCCAGCAGACCCAAGAGACGTTCGAACACCGGGGAGCTGTTTTTT	TRBV12-3/TRBV12-4	TRBJ2-2	-	-
CASSYGSVNTEAFF	TGTGCCAGCAGTTACGGGTCGGTGAACACTGAAGCTTTCTTT	TRBV6-5	TRBJ1-1	-	many
CASSLVSAGSDEQYF	TGCGCCAGCAGCTTGGTATCGGCAGGGTCGGACGAGCAGTACTTC	TRBV5-1	TRBJ2-7	-	many
CASSIQGAGDTEAFF	TGCGCCAGCAGCATACAGGGGGCAGGGGACACTGAAGCTTTCTTT	TRBV5-1	TRBJ1-1	TRBD1	many
CASSQYRGVNTEACF	TGTGCCAGCAGTCAATACAGGGGTGTGAACACTGAAGCTTGCTTT	TRBV27	TRBJ1-1	TRBD1	-
CAWGLTGLEAFF	TGTGCCTGGGGTTTGACAGGGCTTGAAGCTTTCTTT	TRBV30	TRBJ1-1	TRBD1	many
CASSFRQGITNYGYTF	TGTGCCAGCAGTTTCCGACAGGGCATAACTAACTATGGCTACACCTTC	TRBV12-3/TRBV12-4	TRBJ1-2	TRBD1	many